This T cell receptor (beta chain) was retrieved from a study of regulatory T cells in long-lasting Graves disease. Study background: Prior antithyroid drug treatment in newly diagnosed Graves' patients lasted under 3 months.

Construction of TCR beta libraries relied on iRepertoire HTBI primers and on Arm-PCR targeting CDR3 regions. TCRdb itself ran the multiplex PCR reads through MiXCR, one entry per CDR3 protein. The sample has 420,000 or so distinct CDR3 sequences; over 15% are singletons. Time point in this sample: newly diagnosed GD, antithyroid drugs for less than 3 months. PBMC RNA served as the TCR library source. The CDR3 has 12 residues. Trimming removed 5 bases at V and 4 bases at J, with 8 bases between. Germline V gene sequence: CDR1 MNHNS, CDR2 SASEGT. This clonotype appeared a few times. The data also belong to a second study, concerning T cells in Graves' hyperthyroidism and ophthalmopathy. This second study says: Among clonotypes expanded in thyroid above 0.001, most were also found in blood.

The clonotype was recovered from a young woman with Graves disease. This sample comprised peripheral blood mononuclear cells (PBMCs), obtained at new diagnosis, from a patient treated with antithyroid drugs. The chain combines TRBV6-1 with TRBJ1-1; no clear D. CDR3 amino acids: CASSPHGTEAFF. The CDR3 DNA reads as TGTGCCAGCAGTCCTCACGGCACTGAAGCTTTCTTT.